The 4 T cell receptor beta chains given below trace back to one sample, sequenced in a study of T cells in localized non-small cell lung cancer (dated by TCRdb to the early 2020s). Library preparation used the immunoSEQ multiplex PCR assay. This immuneACCESS table, as held by TCRdb, lists in-frame sequences with V and J called but not all clones. Of the missing ones, under half trace to an unresolved V gene in checked studies; the others have no known cause. For this sample there are over a thousand clones; approximately 21% appear just once. The top ten clones comprise approximately 12% of the sample. The sample here was normal lung tissue next to the tumor, taken before any cancer treatment. Source of these receptors: a male donor aged 60 or older with stage III squamous cell lung carcinoma.

The chain couples TRBV11-3 to TRBJ2-5; TRBD2 aligns across 14 bases. The CDR3 contains 16 residues. Germline assignment: CDR1 SGHNT and CDR2 YENEEA. Trimming removed 5 bases from V and 10 bases from J; junction bases left unmatched: 12. CDR3 nucleotides: TGTGCCAGCAGCAGAACCGGGACTAGCGGGAGTTGGGGCCAGTACTTC. Translated: CASSRTGTSGSWGQYF. Combining the CDR3 with reference TRBV11-3 and TRBJ2-5 gives the whole variable domain EAGVVQSPRYKIIEKKQPVAFWCNPISGHNTLYWYLQNLGQGPELLIRYENEEAVDDSQLPKDRFSAERLKGVDSTLKIQPAELGDSAVYLCASSRTGTSGSWGQYFGPGTRLLVL.

This chain joins TRBV6-8 and TRBJ2-2; 10 positions agree with TRBD2. V was clipped by 5 bases and J by 7 bases; unmatched bases: 16. Germline-derived CDR1 and CDR2 are MNHGY and SAAAGT. The CDR3 has 18 amino acids. The DNA for the CDR3 is TGTGCCAGCAGTCCAGGACTAGCGGCCCCGATTCCACGCGGGGAGCTGTTTTTT. This translates into CASSPGLAAPIPRGELFF.

This clone rates as medium-sized (0.01 to 0.1%). V usage is TRBV9 and J usage is TRBJ1-1; 10 bases are shared with TRBD1. The germline gives CDR1 SGDLS, CDR2 YYNGEE. The V gene end was trimmed by 5 bases and the J gene end by 1 base; junction bases not matched to a gene: 8. CDR3 size: 16 residues. The CDR3 DNA sequence: TGTGCCAGCAGTAACGACAGGGGGCGCGGGAACACTGAAGCTTTCTTT. Its translation: CASSNDRGRGNTEAFF.

Sample share makes this clone medium-sized. The J gene is TRBJ1-1, the V gene TRBV6-8; 7 bases align to TRBD1. The trim removed 10 bases at V and 3 bases at J, leaving 11 bases unmatched. Germline V gives CDR1 MNHGY, CDR2 SAAAGT. CDR3 length equals 14 residues. The CDR3 reads CATRTGEGDTEAFF. The CDR3 coding sequence is TGTGCCACCCGAACAGGGGAGGGGGACACTGAAGCTTTCTTT.